This is a list of T cell receptor beta chains from one sample in a study of cytomegalovirus exposure and HLA in healthy donors. Repertoires were generated with immunoSEQ multiplex PCR, while TCRdb's copy carries only in-frame clones and drops some. The sample lists some 140,000 clones; roughly three quarters were seen once. What was sequenced was PBMCs. Receptors were obtained from a man aged 30 to 45 in good health and CMV-seronegative. CDR3s include the opening cysteine and the closing phenylalanine or tryptophan. The D gene is left open where the match is weak. Clone sizes are given selectively: once, few, many, or a class where the clone is expanded.

clone_size j_call d_call v_call cdr3_aa cdr3_nt
few TRBJ1-5 NA TRBV6-5 CASSIQNQPQHF TGTGCCAGCAGCATACAGAATCAGCCCCAGCATTTT
NA TRBJ2-1 TRBD2 TRBV20-1 CSAGDSAGVFF TGCAGTGCTGGGGATAGCGCGGGAGTGTTCTTC
NA TRBJ2-7 TRBD2 TRBV7-2 CASSGGTSGRAYEQYF TGTGCCAGCAGCGGCGGGACTAGCGGGAGGGCCTACGAGCAGTACTTC
NA TRBJ1-1 NA TRBV7-2 CASSLAAGIPDGAFF TGTGCCAGCAGCTTAGCAGCAGGAATCCCTGACGGAGCTTTCTTT
NA TRBJ2-3 TRBD2 TRBV18 CASSPGLAGEGDTQYF TGTGCCAGCTCACCGGGACTAGCGGGAGAAGGGGATACGCAGTATTTT
NA TRBJ2-7 NA TRBV30 CAWMGGWPYEQYF TGTGCCTGGATGGGGGGTTGGCCCTACGAGCAGTACTTC
NA TRBJ1-1 NA TRBV28 CASSSPGSFNTEAFF TGTGCCAGCAGCTCCCCGGGGTCTTTTAACACTGAAGCTTTCTTT
NA TRBJ1-5 TRBD1 TRBV7-9 CASSLGTGVYQPQHF TGTGCCAGCAGCTTAGGTACAGGGGTTTATCAGCCCCAGCATTTT
few TRBJ2-4 NA TRBV6-1 CASVQGLAKNIQYF TGTGCCAGTGTACAGGGTTTAGCCAAAAACATTCAGTACTTC
NA TRBJ2-7 TRBD1 TRBV19 CASSPPDRAYEQYF TGTGCCAGTAGTCCGCCGGACAGGGCCTACGAGCAGTACTTC
NA TRBJ2-2 NA TRBV15 CATSSLTLGITIGELFF TGTGCCACCAGCAGTTTAACTTTGGGTATTACTATCGGGGAGCTGTTTTTT
NA TRBJ2-5 NA TRBV30 CAQVQRAQQETQYF TGTGCCCAAGTTCAGCGGGCCCAGCAAGAGACCCAGTACTTC
NA TRBJ1-4 NA TRBV4-3 CASSQDRVGEKLFF TGCGCCAGCAGCCAAGACAGGGTTGGGGAAAAACTGTTTTTT
NA TRBJ2-5 TRBD1 TRBV5-1 CASTQQGAETQYF TGCGCCAGCACCCAACAGGGGGCAGAGACCCAGTACTTC
NA TRBJ2-7 TRBD2 TRBV27 CASRWGGAYEQYF TGTGCCAGCAGGTGGGGAGGGGCCTACGAGCAGTACTTC
once TRBJ2-3 TRBD2 TRBV29-1 CSVPGLGGPNTQYF TGCAGCGTCCCCGGATTGGGAGGGCCAAATACGCAGTATTTT